The 30 T cell receptor beta chains given below trace back to one sample, sequenced in a study of T cell responses to AZD1222 COVID-19 vaccine. Measured with immunoSEQ multiplex PCR; TCRdb has only the in-frame clones, and not every one. Among tens of thousands of clones listed, 84% were seen once. Sequences were derived from peripheral blood, sampled on day 0 of AZD1222 vaccination. The receptors come from an adult in good health.

The rearrangement uses TRBV28 and TRBJ2-3; the match to TRBD1 covers 8 bases. Trimming at V came to 4 bases and at J to 2 bases, leaving 2 bases not matched to a gene. CDR1 is MDHEN and CDR2 is SYDVKM in the germline V gene. The CDR3 runs 14 residues. The CDR3 is CASSSGQATDTQYF. CDR3 DNA sequence: TGTGCCAGCAGTTCGGGACAGGCCACAGATACGCAGTATTTT.

This chain connects TRBV5-1 to TRBJ2-3, with D perhaps TRBD2 (6 bases). The length of the CDR3 is 16 residues. Trimming left V 0 bases short and J 3 bases short, with 14 bases between. CDR1 and CDR2 from the germline V gene are SGHRS and YFSETQ. The CDR3 loop reads CASSLDPGVFTDTQYF. CDR3 bases: TGCGCCAGCAGCTTGGACCCGGGGGTTTTTACAGATACGCAGTATTTT.

In this sample, this clone turned up a few times. The V gene is TRBV18, the J gene TRBJ2-2; D unclear. From germline, CDR1 is KGHSH and CDR2 LQKENI. Trimming shortened V by 3 bases and J by 5 bases, and 13 bases separated the two germline ends. This CDR3 has 15 residues. This CDR3 is CASSPQLARTGELFF. The CDR3 DNA follows: TGTGCCAGCTCACCGCAGCTTGCTCGTACCGGGGAGCTGTTTTTT.

The chain uses TRBV7-2 and TRBJ1-1; D remains unclear. This CDR3 has 11 residues. V dropped 3 bases and J dropped 3 bases, with 2 bases sitting between them. CDR1 is SGHTA, CDR2 FQGNSA, per germline. The CDR3 DNA sequence: TGTGCCAGCAGCTTCCACACTGAAGCTTTCTTT. This codes for CASSFHTEAFF.

The CDR3 DNA reads as TGTGCCAGCAGCCCCCGTGCAGCGCCCGGGTACGAGCAGTACTTC. As protein: CASSPRAAPGYEQYF. The chain is built from TRBV7-9 and TRBJ2-7; unclear D gene. The CDR3 covers 15 residues. CDR1 is SEHNR, CDR2 FQNEAQ, per germline (reference sequence). V lost 5 bases and J 4 bases, leaving 18 bases between the germline ends.

The chain joins TRBV29-1 to TRBJ2-3; 7 nucleotides agree with TRBD2. This CDR3 is built from 11 residues. With V trimmed by 6 bases and J by 10 bases, 7 bases remained unmatched. Germline CDR1 is SQVTM and CDR2 is ANQGSEA. Here the CDR3 reads CSVVVGGAQYF. The CDR3, as DNA: TGCAGCGTCGTTGTGGGGGGGGCGCAGTATTTT.

This clone came up a few times. The V call is TRBV15, the J call TRBJ2-2; TRBD1 or TRBD2 may be the D gene (5 bases each). The germline CDR1 and CDR2 sequences are LNHNV and YYDKDF (reference sequence). V was trimmed by 1 base and J by 4 bases, leaving 13 bases between them. The CDR3 covers 16 residues. CDR3 region: CATSRVGTDPTGELFF. For the CDR3, the DNA is TGTGCCACCAGCAGAGTAGGGACCGACCCCACCGGGGAGCTGTTTTTT.

V gene TRBV28 combines with J gene TRBJ1-2; 8 positions match TRBD1. Germline values: CDR1 MDHEN, CDR2 SYDVKM. The V segment lost 5 bases and the J segment 7 bases; nucleotides outside the gene matches: 12. This CDR3 region has 15 residues. The CDR3 region is CASSPGDRKDTGYTF. CDR3 DNA sequence: TGTGCCAGCAGTCCCGGGGACAGGAAGGATACTGGCTACACCTTC.

This chain links TRBV4-3 with TRBJ2-1; D is possibly TRBD1 (6 bases). Trimming pared 2 bases from V and 4 bases from J, leaving 15 bases between. Germline CDR1 and CDR2: LGHNA and YSLEER. This CDR3 spans 16 amino acids. The CDR3 DNA reads TGCGCCAGCAGCCAACTTATACAGGGTCTTTACAATGAGCAGTTCTTC. Translating gives CASSQLIQGLYNEQFF.

This chain connects TRBV3-1 (or the pseudogene TRBV3-2) to TRBJ2-6, with D possibly being TRBD1 (5 bases). The ends were cut back, 7 bases at V and 1 base at J, with 8 bases in the middle. The CDR3 is 14 amino acids. Germline CDR1 and CDR2: LGHDT and YNNKEL (reference sequence). The CDR3 coding sequence is TGTGCCAGCACCCAGGGTTCTGGGGCCAACGTCCTGACTTTC. It codes for CASTQGSGANVLTF.

The V gene is TRBV7-9, the J gene TRBJ1-6; D is undetermined. Looked up from germline, CDR1 is SEHNR and CDR2 is FQNEAQ (reference sequence). Between the trimmed V and J ends, which lost 1 base and 5 bases, there was a span of 0 bases. The CDR3 runs to 12 residues. The CDR3 sequence is CASSLDNSPLHF. The CDR3 region has the DNA TGTGCCAGCAGCTTAGATAATTCACCCCTCCACTTT.

The V gene is TRBV4-1, the J gene TRBJ2-3; either TRBD1 or TRBD2 may fit D (5 bases each). Trimming took 3 bases from V and 0 from J, leaving 28 bases between them. Looked up from germline, CDR1 is MGHRA and CDR2 is YSYEKL. The CDR3 contains 21 residues. In DNA, the CDR3 is TGCGCCAGCAGCCATTCCCTCGGGACGGATAGGAGTCGTTCTAGCACAGATACGCAGTATTTT. Translation gives CASSHSLGTDRSRSSTDTQYF.

The rearrangement joins TRBV2 to TRBJ1-5, with D unresolved. CDR1 SNHLY and CDR2 FYNNEI come from the germline V gene. Trimming pared 2 bases from V and 2 bases from J, leaving 10 bases between. CDR3 length equals 15 residues. The CDR3 reads CASSEFYGGNQPQHF. For the CDR3, the DNA is TGTGCCAGCAGTGAATTTTACGGGGGCAATCAGCCCCAGCATTTT.

The rearrangement links TRBV4-1 to TRBJ2-4; 10 bases are shared with TRBD2. Germline-derived CDR1 and CDR2 are MGHRA and YSYEKL. This CDR3 is built from 19 residues. V shed 1 base, J shed 0 bases, and the junction held 9 bases outside the gene matches. CDR3 protein: CASSQGQGLAEIAKNIQYF. The CDR3 DNA sequence: TGCGCCAGCAGCCAAGGACAAGGACTAGCGGAAATAGCCAAAAACATTCAGTACTTC.

The genes are TRBV5-1 and TRBJ1-6; weak D call: TRBD1 (5 bases). The CDR3 extends over 16 amino acids. V was cut by 5 bases and J by 3 bases, with 15 bases left in between. Germline V gene sequence: CDR1 SGHRS, CDR2 YFSETQ. The CDR3 reads CASRRAGVDYNSPLHF. The CDR3 DNA reads as TGCGCCAGCAGGAGAGCGGGGGTAGACTATAATTCACCCCTCCACTTT.

This chain links TRBV18 with TRBJ2-3, with D possibly being TRBD2 (6 bases). The V gene's germline CDR1 is KGHSH and CDR2 LQKENI. The CDR3 covers 17 residues. V lost 3 bases and J 3 bases, leaving 19 bases between the germline ends. CDR3 protein: CASSPGTRRPNTDTQYF. The DNA for the CDR3 is TGTGCCAGCTCACCTGGGACTCGCAGACCGAATACAGATACGCAGTATTTT.

This sequence joins TRBV7-9 and TRBJ2-7, with a weak D call TRBD2 (5 bases). There are 18 residues in the CDR3. Germline lookup yields CDR1 SEHNR and CDR2 FQNEAQ (reference sequence). The germline V and J ends were trimmed by 2 bases and 6 bases, with 26 bases remaining between them. The CDR3: CASSLRLGVTPVSGEQYF. For the CDR3, the DNA is TGTGCCAGCAGCTTACGCCTCGGGGTGACTCCCGTCTCAGGCGAGCAGTACTTC.

The chain has TRBV7-9 and TRBJ1-2; the D is unclear. The V end lost 3 bases, the J end lost 8 bases, and 10 bases lay between the germline ends. The length of the CDR3 is 12 residues. CDR1 is SEHNR, CDR2 FQNEAQ, per germline (reference sequence). This chain's CDR3 is CASSFTGSGYTF. The CDR3 DNA follows: TGTGCCAGCAGCTTTACGGGGAGCGGCTACACCTTC.

The CDR3 sequence: CASSFSGQSSYEQYF. The DNA of the CDR3 is TGTGCCAGCAGCTTCTCCGGACAAAGCTCCTACGAGCAGTACTTC. V is TRBV5-8 and J is TRBJ2-7; perhaps TRBD1 as D (5 bases). In germline, CDR1 is SGHTS, CDR2 YDEGEE. V lost 2 bases to trimming and J lost 0 bases, with 12 bases between them. CDR3 length: 15 residues.

The V gene is TRBV24-1, the J gene TRBJ1-5, with D possibly TRBD1 on 5 matching bases. V was shortened by 4 bases and J by 5 bases, with 17 bases between the two germline ends. CDR1 KGHDR and CDR2 SFDVKD come from the germline V gene. This CDR3 region has 16 residues. Here the CDR3 reads CATSDTRQPQDQPQHF. CDR3 DNA: TGTGCCACCAGTGACACCAGACAGCCTCAGGATCAGCCCCAGCATTTT.

A remark on this clone: At one end, the junction sequence differs from germline, possibly due to a read error. CDR3 nucleotide sequence: TGCGCCAGCAGCTCCAACCTAGCCGACAGGGTGGTCGACTTC. Protein: CASSSNLADRVVDF. The rearrangement uses TRBV5-1 and TRBJ2-7; 7 positions agree with TRBD1. The CDR3 has 14 amino acids. Germline CDR1 reads SGHRS; CDR2 reads YFSETQ.

This sequence joins TRBV30 and TRBJ1-6, with a possible D match to TRBD1 (6 bases). Germline loops: CDR1 GTSNPN, CDR2 SVGIG (reference sequence). CDR3 length: 13 residues. The V end was cut by 3 bases, the J end by 3 bases, with 6 bases between. This CDR3 is CAWRGGYNSPLHF. The DNA for the CDR3 is TGTGCCTGGAGAGGGGGCTATAATTCACCCCTCCACTTT.

In its sample, this clone was seen once. V is TRBV11-2 and J is TRBJ2-2, with D unresolved. V was clipped by 0 bases and J by 8 bases, with 10 bases between them. Germline assignment: CDR1 SGHAT and CDR2 FQNNGV. The CDR3 is 14 residues long. The CDR3 spells CASSLDGTWGELFF. The CDR3 DNA is TGTGCCAGCAGCTTAGATGGCACCTGGGGGGAGCTGTTTTTT.

This chain connects TRBV6-5 to TRBJ1-6; D not resolved. Germline assignment: CDR1 MNHEY and CDR2 SVGAGI. The length of the CDR3 is 15 residues. V dropped 7 bases and J dropped 1 base, with 11 bases sitting between them. The CDR3 here is CASIRAPSYNSPLHF. The CDR3 coding sequence is TGTGCCAGCATTCGGGCACCTTCCTATAATTCACCCCTCCACTTT.

The chain employs TRBV5-4 and TRBJ2-3; TRBD1 matches at 10 bases. CDR3 size: 13 residues. Germline loops: CDR1 SGHNT, CDR2 YYREEE (reference sequence). V lost 6 bases to trimming and J lost 5 bases; unmatched junction nucleotides: 3. The CDR3 DNA reads as TGTGCCAGCACGGGACAGGGGAGAGATACGCAGTATTTT. Translated: CASTGQGRDTQYF.

The chain combines TRBV5-1 with TRBJ2-3, with D possibly being TRBD2 (5 bases). Germline V gene sequence: CDR1 SGHRS, CDR2 YFSETQ. The CDR3 extends over 16 amino acids. Trimming took 0 bases from V and 1 from J, leaving 12 bases between them. CDR3 bases: TGCGCCAGCAGCTTGGCTAGCTCCACTGGCACAGATACGCAGTATTTT. Its translation is CASSLASSTGTDTQYF.

The table lists this clone with a count of one. The chain employs TRBV6-5 and TRBJ1-2; unclear D gene. Per the germline V gene, CDR1 is MNHEY and CDR2 is SVGAGI. The CDR3 contains 15 residues. Trimming left V 0 bases short and J 7 bases short, with 15 bases between. For the CDR3, the DNA is TGTGCCAGCAGTTACTCGTCTCTGGCGGCTATTGGCTACACCTTC. Translating it yields CASSYSSLAAIGYTF.

J is TRBJ2-7 and V is TRBV6-5, with a tentative D call TRBD2 (6 bases). Germline CDR1 reads MNHEY; CDR2 reads SVGAGI. The germline V and J ends were trimmed by 0 bases and 4 bases, with 10 bases remaining between them. The CDR3 has 14 amino acids. The CDR3 loop reads CASSYSTEGYEQYF. As DNA, the CDR3 is TGTGCCAGCAGTTACTCGACGGAGGGTTACGAGCAGTACTTC.

The CDR3 DNA reads as TGTGCCAGCAGCTTAGGTGGCAGGGGAGGCTCTGGGGCCAACGTCCTGACTTTC. This gives the protein CASSLGGRGGSGANVLTF. The J gene is TRBJ2-6, the V gene TRBV7-9; the D call may be TRBD1 or TRBD2 (6 bases each). The CDR3 has 18 amino acids. Trimming removed 1 base at V and 0 bases at J, with 13 bases between. The germline gives CDR1 SEHNR, CDR2 FQNEAQ (reference sequence).

This rearrangement joins TRBV6-5 to TRBJ1-5; D is ambiguous. V lost 8 bases and J 3 bases, leaving 11 bases between the germline ends. Germline V gene lookup returns CDR1 MNHEY and CDR2 SVGAGI. This CDR3 contains 13 residues. In DNA form, the CDR3 reads TGTGCCAGCCTGTTCCGACCCAATCAGCCCCAGCATTTT. Translation gives CASLFRPNQPQHF.